This T cell receptor (beta chain) was sequenced in a study of T cells in Graves' hyperthyroidism and ophthalmopathy (dated by TCRdb to the late 2010s). With regard to the full study: Peripheral blood samples were taken at the time of initial diagnosis, prior to any treatment. To identify TCR V-J signatures that set the groups apart, the researchers used a discovery cohort of about a hundred patients, made up of roughly 40 with Graves' ophthalmopathy and 57 with stable Graves' hyperthyroidism. An independent validation cohort of 18 to 20 hyperthyroidism patients and more than 15 patients who later progressed to ophthalmopathy tested prospective prediction of ophthalmopathy. For training and testing, the approximately 97 patients in the discovery cohort were randomly divided in a 7:3 ratio. The study also compared thyroid tissue and blood T-cell repertoires from five or six Graves' hyperthyroidism patients. After sampling, hyperthyroidism patients received methimazole starting at 30 mg daily, and ophthalmopathy patients received high-dose intravenous methylprednisolone. The paper describes TCR Vbeta CDR3 sequencing of about 140 peripheral blood samples, made up of 43 ophthalmopathy patients, around 78 hyperthyroidism patients and around 17 progressor patients. Here is what the overall study found, with its caveats: No statistical method was used to set the sample size in advance, and investigators knew the group allocation. A 13 V-J signature model separated ophthalmopathy from stable hyperthyroidism, with around 88% sensitivity and roughly 84% specificity in cross-validation and 80%/75% in testing. Blood samples also contained most of the expanded thyroid clonotypes (frequency above 0.001), which suggests that blood repertoires may reflect thyroid immune responses. In validation, the model predicted progression to ophthalmopathy with around 71% sensitivity and around 72% specificity, a median of around six months before onset.

This clonotype came up many times. Its cognate antigen has yet to be identified. No qualities accompany the bases; no much larger clone lies one base away. A patient counted as having stable Graves' hyperthyroidism if no progression to ophthalmopathy occurred over 18 months of follow-up. Hyperthyroidism patients were newly diagnosed, with disease duration under 2 months, and aged 18 to 65 years. Patients with uncontrolled infections, other autoimmune diseases, pregnancy or lactation were excluded. Diagnoses were based on clinical symptoms, serum thyroxine and TRAb, thyroid ultrasound and orbital computed tomography. PBMCs were isolated from about 10 ml of fresh peripheral blood by Ficoll-Paque density gradient centrifugation. Trizol reagent was used to extract total RNA, and RNA quality was then checked on an Agilent 2100 Bioanalyzer. The TCR beta CDR3 regions were amplified from the RNA transcripts. The first round of RT-PCR for the TCR CDR3 was performed with the HTBI primer set and the Qiagen OneStep RT-PCR kit. The libraries were constructed in a second round of multiplex PCR and then size-selected and purified. Libraries were sequenced paired-end with 100 bp reads on an Illumina HiSeq2000. Per the original workflow: Raw data were processed with SOAPnuke, discarding reads with adapters, uncalled bases, mean Phred below 15, or no exact constant-primer or identifier match. High-quality paired reads were merged using COPE v1.2.5, and each unique nucleotide sequence was defined as a clonotype. MiTCR v1.1 was used to align clonotypes to the IMGT TRBV, TRBD and TRBJ reference segments. The analysis was restricted to V-J combinations with a frequency above 0.0001, which together covered roughly 99% of the repertoires. A TCS score was defined as the ratio between F50 (clonal expansion) and ExV (chaos), using BLOSUM62-based TCRdist between CDR3 peptides within each V-J. Welch's t-statistics and random forest reduced 514 V-J features to fewer than 15, which were used in a naive Bayes classifier (R e1071). The Morisita-Horn index was used to measure how similar the thyroid and blood repertoires were. Using fastp trimming at Q25 and MiXCR clonotype assembly, TCRdb reanalyzed the public sequencing data and kept in-frame beta chains. Rows are combined by CDR3 protein, so each entry shows the most common genes and DNA. These V and J calls rely on TCRdb rather than the paper's analysis. Within this sample are about 840,000 distinct CDR3 sequences, with about two fifths of them counted one time only. Approximately 8.7% of the sample is in the top ten clones.

CDR1 ENHRY and CDR2 SYGVKD are derived from the germline V gene. There are 14 amino acids in the CDR3, from cysteine to phenylalanine inclusive. Just CDR3 DNA is preserved here, 42 bases in frame from base 1. Compared with germline, V lacks 9 bases and J lacks 0 bases; bases without a gene match: 4. The source is a man aged 18 to 29 with Graves' hyperthyroidism. The rearranged segments are TRBV10-3 and TRBJ2-2, and TRBD1 aligns with 7 junction nucleotides. Sample: blood. In nucleotides, the sequence is TGTGCCATGAGGCAGGGGGCGAACACCGGGGAGCTGTTTTTT. It specifies CAMRQGANTGELFF.